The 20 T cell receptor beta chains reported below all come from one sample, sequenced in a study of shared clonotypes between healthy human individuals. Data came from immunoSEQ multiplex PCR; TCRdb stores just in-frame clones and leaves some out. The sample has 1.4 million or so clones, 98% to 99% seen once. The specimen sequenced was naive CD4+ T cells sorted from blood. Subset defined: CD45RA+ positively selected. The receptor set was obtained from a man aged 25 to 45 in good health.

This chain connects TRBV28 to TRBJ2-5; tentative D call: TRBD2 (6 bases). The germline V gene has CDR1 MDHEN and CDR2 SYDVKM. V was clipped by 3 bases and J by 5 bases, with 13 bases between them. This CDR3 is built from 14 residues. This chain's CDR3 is CASSLGGSIETQYF. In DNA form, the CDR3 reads TGTGCCAGCAGTTTGGGGGGTAGCATCGAGACCCAGTACTTC.

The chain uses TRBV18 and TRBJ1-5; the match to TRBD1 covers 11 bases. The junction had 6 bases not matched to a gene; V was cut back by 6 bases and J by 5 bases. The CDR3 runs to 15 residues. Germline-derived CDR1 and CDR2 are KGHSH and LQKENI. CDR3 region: CASSRGQGVDQPQHF. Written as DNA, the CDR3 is TGTGCCAGCTCCAGGGGACAGGGGGTGGATCAGCCCCAGCATTTT.

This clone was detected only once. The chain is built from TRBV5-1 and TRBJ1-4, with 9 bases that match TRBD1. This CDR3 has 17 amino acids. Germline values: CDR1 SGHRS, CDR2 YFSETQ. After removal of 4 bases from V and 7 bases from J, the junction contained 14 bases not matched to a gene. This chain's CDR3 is CASSRDRVRGRFEKLFF. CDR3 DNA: TGCGCCAGCAGCCGGGACAGGGTTCGCGGTCGTTTTGAAAAACTGTTTTTT.

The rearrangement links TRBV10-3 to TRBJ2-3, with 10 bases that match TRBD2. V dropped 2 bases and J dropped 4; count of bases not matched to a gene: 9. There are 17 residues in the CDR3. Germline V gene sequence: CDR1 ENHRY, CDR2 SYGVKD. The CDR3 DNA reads TGTGCCATCAGTGAGGCTGATCTAGCGGGAGAGGCAGATACGCAGTATTTT. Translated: CAISEADLAGEADTQYF.

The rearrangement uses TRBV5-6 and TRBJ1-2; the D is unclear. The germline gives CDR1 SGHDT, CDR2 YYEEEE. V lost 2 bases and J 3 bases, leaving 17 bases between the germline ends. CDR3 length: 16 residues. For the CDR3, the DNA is TGTGCCAGCAGCTTTCCCCGGCGGTCCAGGCACTATGGCTACACCTTC. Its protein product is CASSFPRRSRHYGYTF. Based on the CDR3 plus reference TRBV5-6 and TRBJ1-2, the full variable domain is DAGVTQSPTHLIKTRGQQVTLRCSPKSGHDTVSWYQQALGQGPQFIFQYYEEEERQRGNFPDRFSGHQFPNYSSELNVNALLLGDSALYLCASSFPRRSRHYGYTFGSGTRLTVV.

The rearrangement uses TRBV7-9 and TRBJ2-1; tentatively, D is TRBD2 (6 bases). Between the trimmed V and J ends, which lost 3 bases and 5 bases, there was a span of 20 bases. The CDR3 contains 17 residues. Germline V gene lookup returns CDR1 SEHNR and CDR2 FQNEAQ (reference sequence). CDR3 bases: TGTGCCAGCAGCTTCCGAGTTAGGGCGGGACGAAACAATGAGCAGTTCTTC. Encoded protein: CASSFRVRAGRNNEQFF.

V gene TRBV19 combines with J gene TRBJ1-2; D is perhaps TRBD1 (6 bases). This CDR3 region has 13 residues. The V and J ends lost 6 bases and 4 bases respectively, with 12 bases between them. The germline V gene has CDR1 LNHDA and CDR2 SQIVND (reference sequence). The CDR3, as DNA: TGTGCCAGTAGCACGACAGGATCCTATGGCTACACCTTC. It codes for CASSTTGSYGYTF.

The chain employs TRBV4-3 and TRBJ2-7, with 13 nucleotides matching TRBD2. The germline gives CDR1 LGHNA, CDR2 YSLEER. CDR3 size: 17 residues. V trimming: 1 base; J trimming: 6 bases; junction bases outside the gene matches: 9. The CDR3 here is CASSQVAGLAGAGEQYF. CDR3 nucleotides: TGCGCCAGCAGCCAAGTCGCCGGACTAGCGGGAGCGGGCGAGCAGTACTTC.

The CDR3, as DNA: TGTGCCAGTAGCATAAGGGGACAGGTTAATAATGAGCAGTTCTTC. It codes for CASSIRGQVNNEQFF. The chain couples TRBV19 to TRBJ2-1; TRBD1 matches at 8 bases. The CDR3 loop spans 15 amino acids. CDR1 is LNHDA, CDR2 SQIVND, per germline (reference sequence). Trimming at V came to 6 bases and at J to 7 bases, leaving 11 bases not matched to a gene. The variable domain in full, completed from reference TRBV19 and TRBJ2-1, reads DGGITQSPKYLFRKEGQNVTLSCEQNLNHDAMYWYRQDPGQGLRLIYYSQIVNDFQKGDIAEGYSVSREKKESFPLTVTSAQKNPTAFYLCASSIRGQVNNEQFFGPGTRLTVL.

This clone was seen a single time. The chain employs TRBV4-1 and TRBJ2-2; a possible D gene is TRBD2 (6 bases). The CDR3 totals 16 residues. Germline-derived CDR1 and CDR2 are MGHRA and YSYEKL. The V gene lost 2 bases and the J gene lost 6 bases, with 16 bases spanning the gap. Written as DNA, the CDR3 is TGCGCCAGCAGCCAACTACCGGGAGTTGGCTCCGGGGAGCTGTTTTTT. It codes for CASSQLPGVGSGELFF.

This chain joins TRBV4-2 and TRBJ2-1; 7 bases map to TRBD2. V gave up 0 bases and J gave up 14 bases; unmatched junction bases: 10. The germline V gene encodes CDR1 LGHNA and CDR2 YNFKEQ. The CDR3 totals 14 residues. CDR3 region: CASSQDPSGVAKFF. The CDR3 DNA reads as TGTGCCAGCAGCCAAGATCCTAGCGGAGTCGCCAAGTTCTTC.

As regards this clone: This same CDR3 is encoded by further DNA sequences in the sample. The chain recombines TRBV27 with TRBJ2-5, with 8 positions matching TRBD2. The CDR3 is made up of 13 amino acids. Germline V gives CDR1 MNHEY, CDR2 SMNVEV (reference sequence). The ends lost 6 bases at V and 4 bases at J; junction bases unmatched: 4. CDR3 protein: CASSYRGGETQYF. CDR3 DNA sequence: TGTGCCAGCAGCTACCGGGGGGGAGAGACCCAGTACTTC.

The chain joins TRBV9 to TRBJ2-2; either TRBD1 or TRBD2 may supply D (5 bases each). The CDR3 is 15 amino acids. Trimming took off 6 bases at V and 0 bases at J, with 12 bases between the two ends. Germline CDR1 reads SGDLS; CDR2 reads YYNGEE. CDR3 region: CASKRGRANTGELFF. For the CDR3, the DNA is TGTGCCAGCAAACGGGGCAGGGCGAACACCGGGGAGCTGTTTTTT.

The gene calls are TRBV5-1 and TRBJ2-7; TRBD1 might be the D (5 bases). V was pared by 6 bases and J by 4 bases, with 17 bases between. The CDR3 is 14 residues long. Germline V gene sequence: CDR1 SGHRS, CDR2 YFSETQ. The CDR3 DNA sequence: TGCGCCAGCACAAAGGACAATACCGAATACGAGCAGTACTTC. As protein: CASTKDNTEYEQYF.

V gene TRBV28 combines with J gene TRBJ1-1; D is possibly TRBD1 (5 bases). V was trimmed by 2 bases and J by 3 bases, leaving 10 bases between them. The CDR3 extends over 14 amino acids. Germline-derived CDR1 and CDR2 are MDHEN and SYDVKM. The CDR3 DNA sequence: TGTGCCAGCAGTTTAGGGGACGGGTACACTGAAGCTTTCTTT. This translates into CASSLGDGYTEAFF.

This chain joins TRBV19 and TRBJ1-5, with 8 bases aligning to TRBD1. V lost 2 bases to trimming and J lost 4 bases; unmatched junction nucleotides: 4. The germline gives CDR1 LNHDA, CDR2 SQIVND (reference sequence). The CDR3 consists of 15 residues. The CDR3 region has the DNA TGTGCCAGTAGTATATTTGGACAGGGTAATCAGCCCCAGCATTTT. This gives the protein CASSIFGQGNQPQHF. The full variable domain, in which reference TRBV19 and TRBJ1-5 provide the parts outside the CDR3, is DGGITQSPKYLFRKEGQNVTLSCEQNLNHDAMYWYRQDPGQGLRLIYYSQIVNDFQKGDIAEGYSVSREKKESFPLTVTSAQKNPTAFYLCASSIFGQGNQPQHFGDGTRLSIL.

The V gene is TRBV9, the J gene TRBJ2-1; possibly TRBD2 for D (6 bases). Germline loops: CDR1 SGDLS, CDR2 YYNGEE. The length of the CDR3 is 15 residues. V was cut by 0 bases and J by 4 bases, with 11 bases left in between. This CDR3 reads CASSVAGDLYNEQFF. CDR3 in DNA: TGTGCCAGCAGCGTAGCGGGAGATCTGTACAATGAGCAGTTCTTC.

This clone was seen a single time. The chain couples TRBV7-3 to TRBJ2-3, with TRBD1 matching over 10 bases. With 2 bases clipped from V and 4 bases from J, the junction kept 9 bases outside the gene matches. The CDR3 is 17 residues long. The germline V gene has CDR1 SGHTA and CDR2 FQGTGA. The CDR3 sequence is CASSLVVRTGGPDTQYF. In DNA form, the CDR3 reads TGTGCCAGCAGCTTAGTTGTCCGGACAGGGGGTCCAGATACGCAGTATTTT. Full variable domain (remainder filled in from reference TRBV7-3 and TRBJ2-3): GAGVSQTPSNKVTEKGKYVELRCDPISGHTALYWYRQSLGQGPEFLIYFQGTGAADDSGLPNDRFFAVRPEGSVSTLKIQRTERGDSAVYLCASSLVVRTGGPDTQYFGPGTRLTVL.

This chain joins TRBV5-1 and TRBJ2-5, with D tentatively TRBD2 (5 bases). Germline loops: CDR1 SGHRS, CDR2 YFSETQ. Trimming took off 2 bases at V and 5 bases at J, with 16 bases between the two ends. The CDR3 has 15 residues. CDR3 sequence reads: CASSFLRPSGETQYF. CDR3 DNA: TGCGCCAGCAGCTTCCTGAGGCCCTCGGGGGAGACCCAGTACTTC.

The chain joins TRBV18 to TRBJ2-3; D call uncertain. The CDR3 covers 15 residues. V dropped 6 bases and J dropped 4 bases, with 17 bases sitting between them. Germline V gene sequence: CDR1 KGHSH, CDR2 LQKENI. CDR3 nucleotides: TGTGCCAGCTCCCGAGTAAACACGGGCGCAGATACGCAGTATTTT. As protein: CASSRVNTGADTQYF.